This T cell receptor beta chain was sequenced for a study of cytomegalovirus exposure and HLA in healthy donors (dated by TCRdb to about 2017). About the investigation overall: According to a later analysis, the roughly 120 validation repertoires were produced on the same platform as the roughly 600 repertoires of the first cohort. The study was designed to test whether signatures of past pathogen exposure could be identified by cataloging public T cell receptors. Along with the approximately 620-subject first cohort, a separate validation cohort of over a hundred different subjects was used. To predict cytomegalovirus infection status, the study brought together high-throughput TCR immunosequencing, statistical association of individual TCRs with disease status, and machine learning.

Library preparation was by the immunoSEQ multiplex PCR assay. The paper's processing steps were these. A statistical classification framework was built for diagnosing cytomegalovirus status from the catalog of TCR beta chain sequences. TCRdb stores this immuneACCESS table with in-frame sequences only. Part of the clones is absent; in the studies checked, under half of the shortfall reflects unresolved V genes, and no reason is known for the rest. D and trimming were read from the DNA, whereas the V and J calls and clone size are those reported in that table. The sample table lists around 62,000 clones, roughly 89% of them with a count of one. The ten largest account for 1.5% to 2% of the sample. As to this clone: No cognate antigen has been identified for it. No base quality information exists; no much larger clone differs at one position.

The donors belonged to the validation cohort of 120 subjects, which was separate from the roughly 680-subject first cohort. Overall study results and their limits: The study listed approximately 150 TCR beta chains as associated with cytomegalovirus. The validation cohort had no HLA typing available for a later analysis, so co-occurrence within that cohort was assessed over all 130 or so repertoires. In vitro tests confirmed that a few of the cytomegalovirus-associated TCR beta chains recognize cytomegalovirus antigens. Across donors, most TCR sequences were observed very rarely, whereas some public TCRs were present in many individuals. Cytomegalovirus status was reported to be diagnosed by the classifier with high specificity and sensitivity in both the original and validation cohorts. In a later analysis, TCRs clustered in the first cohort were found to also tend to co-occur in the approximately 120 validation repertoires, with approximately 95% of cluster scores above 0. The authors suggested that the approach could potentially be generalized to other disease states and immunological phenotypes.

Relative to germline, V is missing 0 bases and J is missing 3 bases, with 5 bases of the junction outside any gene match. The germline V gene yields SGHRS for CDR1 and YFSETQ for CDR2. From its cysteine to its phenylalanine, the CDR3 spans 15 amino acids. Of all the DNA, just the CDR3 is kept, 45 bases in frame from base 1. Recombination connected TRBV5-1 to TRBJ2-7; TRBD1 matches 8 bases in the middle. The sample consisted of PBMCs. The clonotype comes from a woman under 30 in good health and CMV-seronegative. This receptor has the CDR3 CASSLAGGQGYEQYF. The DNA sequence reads TGCGCCAGCAGCTTGGCCGGTGGACAGGGCTACGAGCAGTACTTC.